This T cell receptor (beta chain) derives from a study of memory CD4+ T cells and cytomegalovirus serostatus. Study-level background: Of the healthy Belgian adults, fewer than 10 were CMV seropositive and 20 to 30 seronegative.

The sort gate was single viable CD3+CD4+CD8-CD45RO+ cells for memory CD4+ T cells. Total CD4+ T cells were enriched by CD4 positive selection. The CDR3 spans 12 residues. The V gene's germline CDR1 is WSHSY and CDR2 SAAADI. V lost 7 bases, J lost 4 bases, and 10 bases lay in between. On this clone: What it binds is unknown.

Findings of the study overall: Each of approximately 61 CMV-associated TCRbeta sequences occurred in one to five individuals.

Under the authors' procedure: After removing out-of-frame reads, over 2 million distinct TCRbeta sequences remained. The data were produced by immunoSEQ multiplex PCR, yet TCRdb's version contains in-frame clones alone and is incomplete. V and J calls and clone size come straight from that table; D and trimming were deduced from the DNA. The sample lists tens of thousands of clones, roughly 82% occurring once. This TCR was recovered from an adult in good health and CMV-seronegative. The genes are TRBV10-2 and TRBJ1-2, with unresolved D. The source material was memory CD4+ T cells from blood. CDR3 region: CASTPGSYGYTF. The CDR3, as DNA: TGCGCCAGCACGCCCGGGAGCTATGGCTACACCTTC.